This T cell receptor beta chain is from a study of blood T cell repertoires in COVID-19 (dated by TCRdb to about 2020). Study-level background: Samples covering the acute and convalescent phases of COVID-19 were provided by collaborators in the United States, Italy and Spain. Samples were obtained from the ongoing ImmuneRACE study (first 160 participants) and from roughly 1,300 subjects provided by 6 global collaborators. The material from the prospective study consisted of cDNA or gDNA derived from T cells, B-cell-depleted T cells, or PBMCs. The sample metadata nearly always contained a de-identified subject ID, COVID-19 status, age in years and sex. Subjects who had been exposed to COVID-19, were actively infected with it, or had recovered from it provided the deeply sampled blood TCRbeta repertoires that made up the dataset. The repertoires were released in a freely available public database meant as a resource for research on the immune response to SARS-CoV-2. HLA class I and class II types, where available, came from metadata supplied by the sample provider rather than from assay-based typing.

On this clone: Its antigen has not been determined. The record has no base qualities; no much larger clone is one base away.

Each collaborating institution followed its own protocols to collect whole blood in K2EDTA tubes. For TCRbeta analysis, collaborators shipped samples in one of three forms: frozen whole blood, isolated PBMCs, or DNA extracted from either of those sample types. TCRbeta CDR3 regions were amplified from genomic DNA by means of the immunoSEQ Assay, a bias-controlled multiplex PCR. In the paper's pipeline: Within the assay, amplification of reference gene primers was used to estimate how many nucleated cells each sample contained. To quantify the absolute abundance of each unique TCRbeta CDR3 rearrangement, sequence reads were collapsed and filtered. For each sample, productive Simpson clonality was calculated as the square root of Simpson's diversity index across productive rearrangements. The source is immuneACCESS, and TCRdb retained only in-frame sequences with V and J called. Part of the clones is not carried over; for the studies checked, unresolved V genes explain less than half of this, and the remainder is unexplained. V, J and clone size derive from that table, while D and trimming were established from the DNA sequence. Within this sample are more than 75,000 clones, with 88% of them counted one time only. Roughly 8.1% of the sample lies in the top ten.

The full study reports these points: Clinical and demographic metadata were provided uncurated, with the amount varying by source and participant.

Relative to germline, V is 0 bases shorter and J is 1 base shorter, with 8 bases between their ends. For CDR1 and CDR2, the germline V gene lists SGDLS and YYNGEE. Inclusive of the bounding cysteine and phenylalanine, the CDR3 is 15 residues long. CDR3 DNA only is kept here, 45 bases in frame from base 1. The sequenced material came from peripheral blood. The TCR was taken from a woman in her 70s with acute or convalescent COVID-19. The rearranged segments are TRBV9 and TRBJ1-3, with a tentative D gene TRBD1 over 6 matching bases. In nucleotides, the sequence is TGTGCCAGCAGCGTAGGGACAGTTTCTGGAAACACCATATATTTT. Its translation is CASSVGTVSGNTIYF.